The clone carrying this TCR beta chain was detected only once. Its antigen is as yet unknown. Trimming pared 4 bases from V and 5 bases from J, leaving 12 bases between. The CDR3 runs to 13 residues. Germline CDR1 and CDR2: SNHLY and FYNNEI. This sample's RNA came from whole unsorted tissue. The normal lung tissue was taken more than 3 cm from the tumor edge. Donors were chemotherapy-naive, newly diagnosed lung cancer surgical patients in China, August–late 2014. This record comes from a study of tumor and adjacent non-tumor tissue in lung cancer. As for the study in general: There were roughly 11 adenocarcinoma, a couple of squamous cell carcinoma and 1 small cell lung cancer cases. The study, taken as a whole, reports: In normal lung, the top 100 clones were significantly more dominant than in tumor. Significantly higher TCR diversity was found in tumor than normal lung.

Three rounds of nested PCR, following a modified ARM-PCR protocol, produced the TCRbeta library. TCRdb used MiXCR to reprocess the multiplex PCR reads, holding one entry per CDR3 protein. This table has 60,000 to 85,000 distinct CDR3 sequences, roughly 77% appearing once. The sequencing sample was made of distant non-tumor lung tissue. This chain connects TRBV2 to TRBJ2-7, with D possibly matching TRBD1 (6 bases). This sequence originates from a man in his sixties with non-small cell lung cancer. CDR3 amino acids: CASSGQEFNEQYF. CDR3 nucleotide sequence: TGTGCCAGCAGTGGACAGGAATTTAACGAGCAGTACTTC.